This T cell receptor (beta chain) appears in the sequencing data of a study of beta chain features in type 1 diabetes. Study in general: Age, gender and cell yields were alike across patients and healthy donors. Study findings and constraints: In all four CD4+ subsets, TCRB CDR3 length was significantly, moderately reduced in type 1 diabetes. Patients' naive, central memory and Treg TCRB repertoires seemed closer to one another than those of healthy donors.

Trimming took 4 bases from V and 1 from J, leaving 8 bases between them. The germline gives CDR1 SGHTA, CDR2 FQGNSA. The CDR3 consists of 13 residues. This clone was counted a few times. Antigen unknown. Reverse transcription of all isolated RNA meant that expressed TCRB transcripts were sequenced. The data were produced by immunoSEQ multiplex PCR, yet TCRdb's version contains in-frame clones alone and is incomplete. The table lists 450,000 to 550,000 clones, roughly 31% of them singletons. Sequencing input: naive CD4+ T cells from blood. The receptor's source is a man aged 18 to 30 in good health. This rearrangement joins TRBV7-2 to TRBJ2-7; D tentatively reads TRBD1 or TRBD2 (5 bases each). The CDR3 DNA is TGTGCCAGCAGCTGGGGACGGTCCTACGAGCAGTACTTC. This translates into CASSWGRSYEQYF.